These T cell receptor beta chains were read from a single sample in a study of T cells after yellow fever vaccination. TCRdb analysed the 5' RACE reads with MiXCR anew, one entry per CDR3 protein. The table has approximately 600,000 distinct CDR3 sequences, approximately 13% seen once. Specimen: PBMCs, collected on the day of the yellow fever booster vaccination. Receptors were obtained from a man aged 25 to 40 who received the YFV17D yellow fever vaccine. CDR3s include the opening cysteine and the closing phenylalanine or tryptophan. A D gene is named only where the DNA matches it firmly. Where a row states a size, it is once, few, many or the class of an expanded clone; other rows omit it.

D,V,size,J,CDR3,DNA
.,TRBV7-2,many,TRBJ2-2,CASSFEASTGELFF,TGTGCCAGCAGCTTTGAGGCTTCCACCGGGGAGCTGTTTTTT
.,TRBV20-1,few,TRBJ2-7,CSATRQGGLYEQYF,TGCAGTGCAACCCGACAGGGAGGCCTCTACGAGCAGTACTTC
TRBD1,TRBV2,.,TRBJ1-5,CASSAEGQGDQPQHF,TGTGCCAGCAGTGCGGAAGGACAGGGAGATCAGCCCCAGCATTTT
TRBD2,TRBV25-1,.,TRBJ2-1,CASSHRGTSSYNEQFF,TGTGCCAGCAGTCACCGCGGGACTAGCAGTTACAATGAGCAGTTCTTC
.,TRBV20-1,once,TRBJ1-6,CSASPGQSSSPLHF,TGCAGTGCCAGCCCGGGGCAGTCGTCTTCACCCCTCCACTTT
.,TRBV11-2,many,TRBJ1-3,CASSLGPAGGSTGNTIYF,TGTGCCAGCAGCTTAGGCCCCGCGGGGGGTTCAACTGGAAACACCATATATTTT
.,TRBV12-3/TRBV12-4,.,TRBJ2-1,CASRNSGRSSYNEQFF,TGTGCCAGCAGGAACTCGGGGAGGAGCTCCTACAATGAGCAGTTCTTC
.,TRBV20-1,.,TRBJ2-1,CSASLPSAYNEQFF,TGCAGTGCTAGTCTCCCTAGTGCCTACAATGAGCAGTTCTTC
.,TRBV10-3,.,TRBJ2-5,CATRDNQETQYF,TGTGCCACCCGGGACAATCAAGAGACCCAGTACTTC
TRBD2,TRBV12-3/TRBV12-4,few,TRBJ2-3,CASSGLAGGVDTQYF,TGTGCCAGCAGTGGACTAGCGGGAGGAGTAGATACGCAGTATTTT
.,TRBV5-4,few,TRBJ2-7,CATFGSSNEQYF,TGTGCCACCTTTGGCAGTTCCAACGAGCAGTACTTC
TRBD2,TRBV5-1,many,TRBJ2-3,CASRTSGSADTQYF,TGCGCCAGCAGGACTAGCGGGAGCGCAGATACGCAGTATTTT
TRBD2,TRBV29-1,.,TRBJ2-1,CSMRGREGIEQFF,TGCAGCATGCGTGGACGGGAGGGCATTGAGCAGTTCTTC
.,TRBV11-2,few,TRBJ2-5,CASSYREGKETQYF,TGTGCCAGCAGCTATCGAGAGGGCAAAGAGACCCAGTACTTC
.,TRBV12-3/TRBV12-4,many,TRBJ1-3,CASSFFGENTIYF,TGTGCCAGCAGTTTTTTTGGTGAAAACACCATATATTTT
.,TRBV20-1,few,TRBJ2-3,CSARAEGDTQYF,TGCAGTGCTAGAGCAGAGGGAGATACGCAGTATTTT
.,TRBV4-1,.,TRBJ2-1,CASSQVTTHEQFF,TGCGCCAGCAGCCAAGTGACGACACATGAGCAGTTCTTC
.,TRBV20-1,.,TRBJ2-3,CSVGGDGADTQYF,TGCAGTGTAGGCGGCGATGGGGCAGATACGCAGTATTTT
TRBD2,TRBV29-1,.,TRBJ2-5,CSVVPSGSQETQYF,TGCAGCGTTGTGCCTAGCGGGAGCCAAGAGACCCAGTACTTC
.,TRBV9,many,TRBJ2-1,CASSENPSPNEQFF,TGTGCCAGCAGCGAAAACCCATCTCCCAATGAGCAGTTCTTC
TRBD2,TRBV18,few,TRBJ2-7,CASSPLAGVYEQYF,TGTGCCAGCTCACCACTAGCGGGAGTGTATGAGCAGTACTTC
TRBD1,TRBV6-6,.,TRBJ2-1,CASTYRGYNEQFF,TGTGCCAGCACTTACAGGGGTTACAATGAGCAGTTCTTC
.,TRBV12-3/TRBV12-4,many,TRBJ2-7,CASSAPSTSFEQYF,TGTGCCAGCAGTGCCCCCTCCACTAGTTTCGAGCAGTACTTC
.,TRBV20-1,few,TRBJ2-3,CSAHLATFTDTQYF,TGCAGTGCGCACTTGGCGACCTTCACAGATACGCAGTATTTT
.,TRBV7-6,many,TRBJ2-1,CASSLAGRFNEQFF,TGTGCCAGCAGCTTAGCGGGGCGATTCAATGAGCAGTTCTTC
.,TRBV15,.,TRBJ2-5,CATSRGIETQYF,TGTGCCACCAGCAGAGGTATAGAGACCCAGTACTTC
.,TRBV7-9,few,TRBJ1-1,CASSHRSENTEAFF,TGTGCCAGCAGCCACAGATCCGAGAACACTGAAGCTTTCTTT
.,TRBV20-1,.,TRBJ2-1,CSATLVNHNEQFF,TGCAGTGCTACACTAGTCAACCACAATGAGCAGTTCTTC
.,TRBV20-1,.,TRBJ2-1,CSAAQTTYNEQFF,TGCAGTGCTGCCCAGACAACCTACAATGAGCAGTTCTTC
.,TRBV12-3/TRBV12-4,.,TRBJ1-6,CASTRDLHSPLHF,TGTGCCAGCACCCGGGACCTCCACTCACCCCTCCACTTT
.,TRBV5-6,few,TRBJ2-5,CASSSDERSVGLQETQYF,TGTGCCAGCAGCTCGGATGAAAGGTCGGTGGGACTTCAAGAGACCCAGTACTTC
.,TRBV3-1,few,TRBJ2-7,CASSQEATVGKQYF,TGTGCCAGCAGCCAAGAAGCGACGGTGGGGAAGCAGTACTTC
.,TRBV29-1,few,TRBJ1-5,CSVSYAEYSNQPQHF,TGCAGCGTCTCGTATGCGGAATATAGCAATCAGCCCCAGCATTTT
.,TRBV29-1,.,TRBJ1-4,CSVAGGLVGEKLFF,TGCAGCGTTGCGGGCGGCTTAGTCGGTGAAAAACTGTTTTTT
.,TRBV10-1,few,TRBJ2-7,CASSESLDEQYF,TGCGCCAGCAGTGAGTCCCTGGACGAGCAGTACTTC
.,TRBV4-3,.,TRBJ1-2,CASSQGRSGPREYTF,TGCGCCAGCAGCCAAGGGCGCTCCGGGCCCAGAGAGTACACCTTC
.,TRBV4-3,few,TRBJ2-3,CASSQETGSLRTDTQYF,TGCGCCAGCAGCCAAGAAACAGGCTCCCTTCGCACAGATACGCAGTATTTT
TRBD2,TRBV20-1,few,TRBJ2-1,CSARGGGLAAYTNGEFF,TGCAGTGCTAGAGGGGGGGGACTAGCGGCTTATACAAATGGGGAGTTCTTC
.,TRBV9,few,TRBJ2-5,CASSVASQETQYF,TGTGCCAGCAGCGTAGCGAGTCAAGAGACCCAGTACTTC
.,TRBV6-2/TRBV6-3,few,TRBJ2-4,CASNRPGLAKNIQYF,TGTGCCAGCAATCGCCCCGGGCTAGCCAAAAACATTCAGTACTTC
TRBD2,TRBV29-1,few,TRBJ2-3,CSVALAGPTDTQYF,TGCAGCGTTGCCCTAGCGGGCCCCACAGATACGCAGTATTTT
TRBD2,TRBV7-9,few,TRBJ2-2,CASSPAGEFVTGELFF,TGTGCCAGCAGCCCAGCGGGAGAATTTGTGACCGGGGAGCTGTTTTTT
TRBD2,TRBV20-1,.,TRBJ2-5,CSARPTLAGVGIETQYF,TGCAGTGCTAGACCTACACTAGCGGGGGTTGGTATTGAGACCCAGTACTTC
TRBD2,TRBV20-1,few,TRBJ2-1,CSARVGSGRVGYNEQFF,TGCAGTGCTAGAGTGGGTAGCGGGAGGGTAGGCTACAATGAGCAGTTCTTC